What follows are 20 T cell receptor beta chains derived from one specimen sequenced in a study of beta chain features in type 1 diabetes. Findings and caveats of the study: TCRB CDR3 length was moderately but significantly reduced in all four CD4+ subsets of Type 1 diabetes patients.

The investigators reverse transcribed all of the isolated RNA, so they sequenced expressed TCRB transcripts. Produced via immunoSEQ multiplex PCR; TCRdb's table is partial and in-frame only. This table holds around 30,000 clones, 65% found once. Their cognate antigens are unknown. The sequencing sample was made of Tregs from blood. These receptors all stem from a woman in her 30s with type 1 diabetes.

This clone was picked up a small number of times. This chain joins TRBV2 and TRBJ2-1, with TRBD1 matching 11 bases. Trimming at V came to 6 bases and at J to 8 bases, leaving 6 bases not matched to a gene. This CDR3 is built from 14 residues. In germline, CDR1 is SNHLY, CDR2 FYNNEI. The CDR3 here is CASSRTGGIDEQFF. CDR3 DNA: TGTGCCAGCAGCCGGACAGGGGGCATCGATGAGCAGTTCTTC.

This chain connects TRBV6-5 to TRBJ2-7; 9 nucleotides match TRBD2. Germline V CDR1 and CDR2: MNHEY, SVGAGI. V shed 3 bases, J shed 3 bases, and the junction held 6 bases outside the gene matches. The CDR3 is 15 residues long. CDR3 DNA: TGTGCCAGCAGTTATGGCGGGAGGGGAAACTACGAGCAGTACTTC. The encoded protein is CASSYGGRGNYEQYF.

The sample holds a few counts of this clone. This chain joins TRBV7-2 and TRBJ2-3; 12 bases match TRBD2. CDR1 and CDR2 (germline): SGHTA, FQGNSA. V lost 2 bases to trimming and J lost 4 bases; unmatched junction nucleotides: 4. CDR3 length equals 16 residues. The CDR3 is CASSLRLAGASDTQYF. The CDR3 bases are TGTGCCAGCAGCTTAAGACTAGCGGGAGCTTCAGATACGCAGTATTTT.

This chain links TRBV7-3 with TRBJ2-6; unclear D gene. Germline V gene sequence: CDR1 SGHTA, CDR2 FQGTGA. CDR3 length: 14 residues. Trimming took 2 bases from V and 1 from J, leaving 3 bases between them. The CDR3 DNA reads TGTGCCAGCAGCTTATCATCTGGGGCCAACGTCCTGACTTTC. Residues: CASSLSSGANVLTF. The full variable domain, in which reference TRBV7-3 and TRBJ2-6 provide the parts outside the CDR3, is GAGVSQTPSNKVTEKGKYVELRCDPISGHTALYWYRQSLGQGPEFLIYFQGTGAADDSGLPNDRFFAVRPEGSVSTLKIQRTERGDSAVYLCASSLSSGANVLTFGAGSRLTVL.

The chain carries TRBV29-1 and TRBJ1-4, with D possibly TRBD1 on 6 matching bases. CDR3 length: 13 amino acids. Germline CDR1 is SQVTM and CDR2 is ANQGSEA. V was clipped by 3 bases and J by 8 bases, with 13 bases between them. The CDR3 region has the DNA TGCAGCGTTGATAGGGGGGGTAACGAAAAACTGTTTTTT. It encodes CSVDRGGNEKLFF.

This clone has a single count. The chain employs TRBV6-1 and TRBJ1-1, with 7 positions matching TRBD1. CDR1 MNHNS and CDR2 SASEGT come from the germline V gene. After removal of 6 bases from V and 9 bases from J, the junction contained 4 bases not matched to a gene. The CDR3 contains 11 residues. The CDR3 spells CASRGDRQAFF. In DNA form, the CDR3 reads TGTGCCAGCAGGGGGGACAGACAAGCTTTCTTT.

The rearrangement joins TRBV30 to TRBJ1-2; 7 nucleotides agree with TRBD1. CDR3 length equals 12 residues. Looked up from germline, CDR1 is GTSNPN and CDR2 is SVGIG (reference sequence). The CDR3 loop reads CASNRGAYGYTF. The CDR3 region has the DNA TGTGCGTCGAACAGGGGCGCCTATGGCTACACCTTC.

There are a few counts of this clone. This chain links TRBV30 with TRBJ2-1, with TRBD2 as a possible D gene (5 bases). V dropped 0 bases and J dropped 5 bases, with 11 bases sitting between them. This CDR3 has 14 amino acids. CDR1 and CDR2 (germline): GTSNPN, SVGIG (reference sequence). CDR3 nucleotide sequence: TGTGCCTGGAGTGTACTGGGGAGTGACAATGAGCAGTTCTTC. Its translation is CAWSVLGSDNEQFF.

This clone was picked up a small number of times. The CDR3 sequence is CASSPGQVSSYEQYF. CDR3 nucleotide sequence: TGTGCCAGCTCCCCGGGACAGGTGAGCTCCTACGAGCAGTACTTC. The chain recombines TRBV18 with TRBJ2-7; 8 bases map to TRBD1. Germline CDR1 reads KGHSH; CDR2 reads LQKENI. The V and J ends lost 6 bases and 0 bases, in that order; junction bases with no gene match: 7. CDR3 length equals 15 residues.

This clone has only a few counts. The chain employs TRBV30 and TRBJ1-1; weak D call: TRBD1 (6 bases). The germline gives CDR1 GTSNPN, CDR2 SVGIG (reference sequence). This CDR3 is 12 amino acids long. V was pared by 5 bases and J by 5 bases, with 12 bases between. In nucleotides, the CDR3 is TGTGCCTGGGGGCAGGGGTGGACTGAAGCTTTCTTT. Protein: CAWGQGWTEAFF.

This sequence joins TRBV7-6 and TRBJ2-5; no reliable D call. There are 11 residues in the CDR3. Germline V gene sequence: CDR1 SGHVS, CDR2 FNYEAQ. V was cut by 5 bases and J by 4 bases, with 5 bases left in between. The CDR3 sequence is CASSPRETQYF. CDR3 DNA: TGTGCCAGCAGCCCCCGAGAGACCCAGTACTTC.

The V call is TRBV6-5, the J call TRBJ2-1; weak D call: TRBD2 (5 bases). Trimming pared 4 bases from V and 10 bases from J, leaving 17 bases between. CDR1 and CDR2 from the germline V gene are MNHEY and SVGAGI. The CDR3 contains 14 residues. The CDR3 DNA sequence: TGTGCCAGCAGTTTATTGGGCACATCGGGGGAGCAGTTCTTC. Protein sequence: CASSLLGTSGEQFF.

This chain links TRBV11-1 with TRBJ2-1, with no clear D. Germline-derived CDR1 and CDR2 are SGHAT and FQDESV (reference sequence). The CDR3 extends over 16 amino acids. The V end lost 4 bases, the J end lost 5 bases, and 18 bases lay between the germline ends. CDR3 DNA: TGTGCCAGCAGCTCCCGCCCCCAGGTCCGAAACAATGAGCAGTTCTTC. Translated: CASSSRPQVRNNEQFF.

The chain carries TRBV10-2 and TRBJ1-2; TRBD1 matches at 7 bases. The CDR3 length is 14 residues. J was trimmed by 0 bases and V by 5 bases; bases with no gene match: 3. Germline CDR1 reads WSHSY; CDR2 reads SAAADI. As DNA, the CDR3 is TGCGCCAGCAGTAGGGGACAGCCTAACTATGGCTACACCTTC. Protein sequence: CASSRGQPNYGYTF.

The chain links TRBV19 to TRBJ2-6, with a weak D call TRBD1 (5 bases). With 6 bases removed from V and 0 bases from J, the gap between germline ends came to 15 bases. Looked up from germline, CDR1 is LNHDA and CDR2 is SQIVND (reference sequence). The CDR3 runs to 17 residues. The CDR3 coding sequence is TGTGCCAGTAGCACGAACCTAGGGGTCTCTGGGGCCAACGTCCTGACTTTC. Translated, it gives CASSTNLGVSGANVLTF.

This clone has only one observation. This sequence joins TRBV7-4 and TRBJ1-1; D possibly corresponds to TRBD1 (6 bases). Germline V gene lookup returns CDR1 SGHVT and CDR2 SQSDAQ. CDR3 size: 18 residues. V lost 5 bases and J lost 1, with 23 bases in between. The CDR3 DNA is TGTGCCAGCAGCCACCTCGGAGACCTTGACAGGCAGAACACTGAAGCTTTCTTT. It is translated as CASSHLGDLDRQNTEAFF. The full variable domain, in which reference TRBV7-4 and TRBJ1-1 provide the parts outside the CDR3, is GAGVSQSPRYKVAKRGRDVALRCDSISGHVTLYWYRQTLGQGSEVLTYSQSDAQRDKSGRPSGRFSAERPERSVSTLKIQRTEQGDSAVYLCASSHLGDLDRQNTEAFFGQGTRLTVV.

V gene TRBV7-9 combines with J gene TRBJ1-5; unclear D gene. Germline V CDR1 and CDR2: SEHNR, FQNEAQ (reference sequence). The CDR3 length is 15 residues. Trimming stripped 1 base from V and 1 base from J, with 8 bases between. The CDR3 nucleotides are TGTGCCAGCAGCTTAGAAGGAGGGAGCAATCAGCCCCAGCATTTT. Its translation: CASSLEGGSNQPQHF. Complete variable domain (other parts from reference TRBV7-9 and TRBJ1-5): DTGVSQNPRHKITKRGQNVTFRCDPISEHNRLYWYRQTLGQGPEFLTYFQNEAQLEKSRLLSDRFSAERPKGSFSTLEIQRTEQGDSAMYLCASSLEGGSNQPQHFGDGTRLSIL.

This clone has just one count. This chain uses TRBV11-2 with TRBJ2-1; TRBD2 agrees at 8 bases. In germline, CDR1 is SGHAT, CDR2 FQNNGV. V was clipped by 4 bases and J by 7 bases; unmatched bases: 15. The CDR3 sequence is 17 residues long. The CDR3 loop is CASSSQRASGSRNEQFF. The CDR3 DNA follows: TGTGCCAGCAGCTCCCAACGAGCCAGCGGGAGTCGGAATGAGCAGTTCTTC.

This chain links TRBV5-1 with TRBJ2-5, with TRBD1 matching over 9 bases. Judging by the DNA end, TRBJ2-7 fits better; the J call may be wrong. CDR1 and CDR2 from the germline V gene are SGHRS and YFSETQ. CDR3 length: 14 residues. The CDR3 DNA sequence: TGCGCCAGCAGCTCACAGGGGGCCGGCTACGAGCAGTACTTC. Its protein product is CASSSQGAGYEQYF.

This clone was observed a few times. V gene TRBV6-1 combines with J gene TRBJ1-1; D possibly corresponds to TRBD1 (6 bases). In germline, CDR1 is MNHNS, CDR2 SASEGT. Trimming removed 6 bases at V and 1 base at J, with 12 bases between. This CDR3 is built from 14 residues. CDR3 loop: CASRYREGNTEAFF. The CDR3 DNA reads TGTGCCAGCAGATACAGGGAAGGGAACACTGAAGCTTTCTTT.